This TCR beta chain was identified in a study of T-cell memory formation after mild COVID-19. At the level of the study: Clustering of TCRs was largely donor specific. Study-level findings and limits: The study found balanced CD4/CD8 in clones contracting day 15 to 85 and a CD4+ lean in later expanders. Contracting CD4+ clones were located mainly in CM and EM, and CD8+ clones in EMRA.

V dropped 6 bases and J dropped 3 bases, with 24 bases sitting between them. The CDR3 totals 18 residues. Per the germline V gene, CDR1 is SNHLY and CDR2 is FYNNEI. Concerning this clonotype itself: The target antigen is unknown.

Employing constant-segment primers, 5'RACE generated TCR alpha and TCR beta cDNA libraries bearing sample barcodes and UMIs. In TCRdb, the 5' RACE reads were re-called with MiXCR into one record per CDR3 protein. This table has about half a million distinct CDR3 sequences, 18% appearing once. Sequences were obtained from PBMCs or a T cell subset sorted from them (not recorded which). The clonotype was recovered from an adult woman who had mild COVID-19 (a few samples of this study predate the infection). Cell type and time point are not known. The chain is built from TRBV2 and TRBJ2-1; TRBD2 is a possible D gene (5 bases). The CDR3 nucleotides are TGTGCCAGCAGCGGCCGTGGAGGTCCCGGCAGTTTCTACAATGAGCAGTTCTTC. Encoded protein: CASSGRGGPGSFYNEQFF.